One TCR beta chain is described in this entry. Germline V gene sequence: CDR1 MGHRA, CDR2 YSYEKL. V lost 0 bases, J lost 8 bases, and 19 bases lay in between. The CDR3 is 16 amino acids. The library came from three nested PCR rounds adapted from ARM-PCR protocols. MiXCR was run by TCRdb on the multiplex PCR reads, yielding one entry per CDR3 protein. This table has 60,000 to 80,000 distinct CDR3 sequences, around 70% appearing once. The data were taken from a study of tumor and adjacent non-tumor tissue in lung cancer. Study-level information: There were around 11 adenocarcinoma, 2 squamous cell carcinoma and 1 small cell lung cancer cases. Each sample yielded 3.5 million to 5 million productive TCRbeta reads on average.

No cell sorting was done before RNA was extracted from the tissue. More than 3 cm separated this lung sample from the edge of the tumor. The chain recombines TRBV4-1 with TRBJ1-2, with D maybe TRBD1 (5 bases). The clonotype was recovered from a woman aged 45-59 years with non-small cell lung cancer. Material for sequencing was distant non-tumor lung tissue. CDR3 DNA sequence: TGCGCCAGCAGCCAAGATAGGGGAGTCCCGGCTCGGGGCTACACCTTC. Residues: CASSQDRGVPARGYTF.